Sequencing of this T cell receptor (beta chain) was carried out in a study of OX40 agonist ivuxolimab in advanced cancers. Trimming shortened V by 8 bases and J by 6 bases, and 14 bases separated the two germline ends. The CDR3 extends over 13 amino acids. Germline V gene data show CDR1 as SNHLY and CDR2 as FYNNEI. TCRdb's copy holds only in-frame clones and misses some; the assay was immunoSEQ multiplex PCR. The sample yields under 65,000 clones, approximately 90% seen once. The material sequenced was CD4+ or CD8+ T cells sorted from blood, taken in a trial of the OX40 agonist ivuxolimab. The source is an adult with an advanced solid tumor such as melanoma, head and neck, liver or kidney cancer. The chain couples TRBV2 to TRBJ2-1; D tentatively fits TRBD1 or TRBD2 (6 bases each). For the CDR3, the DNA is TGTGCCAGCGGCGGGATAGGGGGCAATGAGCAGTTCTTC. This translates into CASGGIGGNEQFF.